This T cell receptor (beta chain) was sequenced during a study of CD8 T cells in Susac syndrome. This clonotype came up once. V shed 6 bases and J shed 5 bases, with 16 bases lying between them. The CDR3 runs to 14 residues. The V gene's germline CDR1 is MDHEN and CDR2 SYDVKM. When the RNA was reverse transcribed, random hexamers were used with an input of about 0.5 to 1 ug. TCRdb processed the immunoSEQ multiplex PCR reads anew with MiXCR; each CDR3 protein has one entry. Found here are about 290,000 distinct CDR3 sequences, approximately 85% of them singletons; the top ten hold around 0.21%. This clonotype was obtained from a human donor with multiple sclerosis. V is TRBV28 and J is TRBJ1-2; no firm D call. The sample consisted of CD8+ T cells from PBMCs. The CDR3 bases are TGTGCCAGCAGGCGCCATGGACGGATATATGGCTACACCTTC. The encoded protein is CASRRHGRIYGYTF.